This TCR beta chain was observed in a study of blood T cell repertoires in COVID-19. Across the whole study: Sources were T cells, B-cell-depleted T cells, or PBMCs; the material itself was cDNA or gDNA.

Trimming took 5 bases from V and 1 from J, leaving 14 bases between them. The V gene's germline CDR1 is SQVTM and CDR2 ANQGSEA. The CDR3 sequence is 14 residues long. Original processing notes: Cell counts per sample came from amplifying reference gene primers. Only in-frame clones appear in the TCRdb table, and some are missing; sequencing was by immunoSEQ multiplex PCR. That table gives V, J and clone size, and the DNA gave D and trimming. The sample consists of around 250,000 clones, around 86% of them appearing once. This sequence joins TRBV29-1 and TRBJ1-1, with D maybe TRBD1 (6 bases). This receptor was taken from a woman in her 30s with active or convalescent COVID-19. Sequences were obtained from peripheral blood. CDR3 DNA sequence: TGCAGCGTTACAGGGAAGATGGGGAACACTGAAGCTTTCTTT. Protein product: CSVTGKMGNTEAFF.